This T cell receptor beta chain came from a study of Ad26.COV2.S vaccination and SARS-CoV-2 variants. The treatment was: about 20 received Ad26.COV2.S at low or high dose, single or two shots; 5 received placebo; per-sample allocation not given. On day 63 after the first injection, vaccine and placebo recipients gave samples. This adult donor, from Boston, was 18-55 years old. The vaccine delivered Wuhan-strain SARS-CoV-2 spike through an Ad26 vector. The CDR3 is 19 amino acids. CDR1 and CDR2 from the germline V gene are LNHDA and SQIVND (reference sequence). The V and J ends lost 1 base and 6 bases respectively, with 24 bases between them. Libraries were prepared by immunoSEQ multiplex PCR; TCRdb keeps only in-frame clonotypes and omits some of them. The sample lists roughly 510,000 clones; 87% were seen once.

J is TRBJ2-2 and V is TRBV19; D may be TRBD1 (6 bases). The sequenced sample was peripheral blood, obtained in a trial of Ad26.COV2.S vaccine versus placebo. This clonotype was obtained from a person between 18 and 65 years old who received the Ad26.COV2.S COVID-19 vaccine or a placebo. The CDR3 nucleotides are TGTGCCAGTAGTATAGCGATCCCCAGGACAGTCTCCAGGTCCGGGGAGCTGTTTTTT. Encoded protein: CASSIAIPRTVSRSGELFF.